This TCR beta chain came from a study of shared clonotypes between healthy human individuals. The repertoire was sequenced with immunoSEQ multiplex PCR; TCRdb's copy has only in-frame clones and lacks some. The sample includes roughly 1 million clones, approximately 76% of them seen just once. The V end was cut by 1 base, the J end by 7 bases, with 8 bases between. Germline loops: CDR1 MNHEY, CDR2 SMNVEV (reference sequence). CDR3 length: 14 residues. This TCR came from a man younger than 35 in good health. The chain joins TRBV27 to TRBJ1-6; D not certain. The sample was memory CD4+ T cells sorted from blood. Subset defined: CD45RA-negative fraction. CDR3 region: CASSLWGVNSPLHF. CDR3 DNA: TGTGCCAGCAGTTTATGGGGAGTGAATTCACCCCTCCACTTT.